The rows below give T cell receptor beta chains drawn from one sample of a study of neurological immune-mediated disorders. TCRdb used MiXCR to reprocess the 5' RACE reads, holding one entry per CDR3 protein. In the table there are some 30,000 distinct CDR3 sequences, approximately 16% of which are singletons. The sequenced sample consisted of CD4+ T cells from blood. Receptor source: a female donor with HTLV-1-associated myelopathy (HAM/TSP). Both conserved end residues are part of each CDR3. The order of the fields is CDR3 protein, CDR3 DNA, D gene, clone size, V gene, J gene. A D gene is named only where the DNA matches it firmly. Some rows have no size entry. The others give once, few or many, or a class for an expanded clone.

CDR3 protein: CSAGTSVYNEQFF
CDR3 DNA: TGCAGTGCCGGGACTAGTGTCTACAATGAGCAGTTCTTC
D gene: TRBD2
clone size: many
V gene: TRBV20-1
J gene: TRBJ2-1

CDR3 protein: CASSLTTYEQYF
CDR3 DNA: TGTGCCAGCAGTTTAACTACCTACGAGCAGTACTTC
D gene: NA
clone size: many
V gene: TRBV12-3/TRBV12-4
J gene: TRBJ2-7

CDR3 protein: CSASDAGTGVTEAFF
CDR3 DNA: TGCAGTGCTAGCGATGCCGGGACAGGGGTCACTGAAGCTTTCTTT
D gene: TRBD1
clone size: NA
V gene: TRBV20-1
J gene: TRBJ1-1

CDR3 protein: CAISMGQINQPQHF
CDR3 DNA: TGTGCCATCAGCATGGGACAGATAAATCAGCCCCAGCATTTT
D gene: TRBD1
clone size: many
V gene: TRBV10-3
J gene: TRBJ1-5

CDR3 protein: CASSQESRDSGNLFF
CDR3 DNA: TGCGCCAGCAGCCAAGAATCACGGGATAGCGGGAATTTGTTCTTC
D gene: TRBD2
clone size: NA
V gene: TRBV4-1
J gene: TRBJ2-1

CDR3 protein: CASSTAGGIYSPLHF
CDR3 DNA: TGCGCCAGCAGCACCGCCGGGGGCATTTATTCACCCCTCCACTTT
D gene: NA
clone size: many
V gene: TRBV5-1
J gene: TRBJ1-6

CDR3 protein: CASSPQGGWGYTF
CDR3 DNA: TGTGCCAGTAGTCCCCAGGGAGGTTGGGGCTACACCTTC
D gene: NA
clone size: many
V gene: TRBV19
J gene: TRBJ1-2

CDR3 protein: CSAHGTDTQYF
CDR3 DNA: TGCAGTGCCCACGGGACAGATACGCAGTATTTT
D gene: NA
clone size: many
V gene: TRBV20-1
J gene: TRBJ2-3

CDR3 protein: CASSYEPGFREKLFF
CDR3 DNA: TGTGCCAGCAGTTACGAGCCCGGGTTTAGGGAAAAACTGTTTTTT
D gene: NA
clone size: many
V gene: TRBV6-6
J gene: TRBJ1-4

CDR3 protein: CASSTYQGLGYNEQFF
CDR3 DNA: TGTGCCAGCAGCACCTACCAGGGACTAGGGTACAATGAGCAGTTCTTC
D gene: TRBD2
clone size: NA
V gene: TRBV5-8
J gene: TRBJ2-1

CDR3 protein: CSARVESRPDTQYF
CDR3 DNA: TGCAGTGCTAGAGTAGAGAGCCGGCCAGATACGCAGTATTTT
D gene: NA
clone size: many
V gene: TRBV20-1
J gene: TRBJ2-3

CDR3 protein: CAISPGLAEYNEQFF
CDR3 DNA: TGTGCCATCAGCCCTGGACTAGCGGAGTACAATGAGCAGTTCTTC
D gene: TRBD2
clone size: many
V gene: TRBV10-3
J gene: TRBJ2-1

CDR3 protein: CAWSPAAGYNSPLHF
CDR3 DNA: TGTGCCTGGAGTCCAGCGGCGGGGTATAATTCACCCCTCCACTTT
D gene: NA
clone size: many
V gene: TRBV30
J gene: TRBJ1-6

CDR3 protein: CASSTGTGSTGELFF
CDR3 DNA: TGCGCCAGCAGCACCGGGACAGGGTCCACCGGGGAGCTGTTTTTT
D gene: TRBD1
clone size: many
V gene: TRBV5-1
J gene: TRBJ2-2

CDR3 protein: CASSPTSETQYF
CDR3 DNA: TGTGCCAGCTCACCAACTTCAGAGACCCAGTACTTC
D gene: NA
clone size: many
V gene: TRBV18
J gene: TRBJ2-5